One and the same sample provided the 5 T cell receptor beta chains below, sequenced in a study of cytomegalovirus exposure and HLA in healthy donors. The PCR employed 60 Vbeta primers together with 13 Jbeta primers. This table comes from immunoSEQ multiplex PCR, and its TCRdb copy is limited to in-frame clones, with some not included. The sample carries hundreds of thousands of clones, 82% recorded once. Sequenced: PBMCs. Receptors originate from a man aged 40-49 years in good health and CMV-seropositive.

The rearrangement links TRBV4-2 to TRBJ2-3, with D possibly matching TRBD2 (5 bases). Germline V gene sequence: CDR1 LGHNA, CDR2 YNFKEQ. V was clipped by 5 bases and J by 1 base, with 16 bases between them. The CDR3 length is 16 residues. This chain's CDR3 is CASSVGASFRTDTQYF. The CDR3 nucleotides read TGTGCCAGCAGCGTGGGAGCTAGCTTCCGCACAGATACGCAGTATTTT.

The V call is TRBV7-9, the J call TRBJ1-1; D ambiguous. Trimming stripped 1 base from V and 11 bases from J, with 8 bases between. This CDR3 has 11 residues. CDR1 is SEHNR, CDR2 FQNEAQ, per germline (reference sequence). CDR3 in amino acids: CASSLDERAFF. CDR3 in DNA: TGTGCCAGCAGCTTAGACGAGCGGGCTTTCTTT.

This clone appeared once. The chain is built from TRBV5-1 and TRBJ2-1; no clear D gene. Trimming took 4 bases from V and 0 from J, leaving 14 bases between them. The CDR3 loop spans 16 amino acids. CDR1 SGHRS and CDR2 YFSETQ come from the germline V gene. CDR3 sequence: CASSPEGRSSYNEQFF. As DNA, the CDR3 is TGCGCCAGCAGCCCAGAAGGTAGGAGCTCCTACAATGAGCAGTTCTTC. Complete variable domain (other parts from reference TRBV5-1 and TRBJ2-1): KAGVTQTPRYLIKTRGQQVTLSCSPISGHRSVSWYQQTPGQGLQFLFEYFSETQRNKGNFPGRFSGRQFSNSRSEMNVSTLELGDSALYLCASSPEGRSSYNEQFFGPGTRLTVL.

Concerning this clone itself: In the same sample, other DNA sequences code for this CDR3. The rearrangement uses TRBV7-9 and TRBJ1-5; D might be TRBD1 (5 bases). The CDR3 spans 13 residues. Germline lookup yields CDR1 SEHNR and CDR2 FQNEAQ (reference sequence). Trimming took 5 bases from V and 5 from J, leaving 10 bases between them. For the CDR3, the DNA is TGTGCCAGCAGCCTTACAGGAGATCAGCCCCAGCATTTT. Amino acid sequence: CASSLTGDQPQHF.

V is TRBV30 and J is TRBJ2-7, with 10 bases aligning to TRBD2. Germline values: CDR1 GTSNPN, CDR2 SVGIG (reference sequence). The CDR3 has 14 residues. The CDR3 loop is CAGDSGRARGEQYV. For the CDR3, the DNA is TGTGCTGGTGACAGCGGGAGGGCCCGCGGCGAGCAGTACGTC.